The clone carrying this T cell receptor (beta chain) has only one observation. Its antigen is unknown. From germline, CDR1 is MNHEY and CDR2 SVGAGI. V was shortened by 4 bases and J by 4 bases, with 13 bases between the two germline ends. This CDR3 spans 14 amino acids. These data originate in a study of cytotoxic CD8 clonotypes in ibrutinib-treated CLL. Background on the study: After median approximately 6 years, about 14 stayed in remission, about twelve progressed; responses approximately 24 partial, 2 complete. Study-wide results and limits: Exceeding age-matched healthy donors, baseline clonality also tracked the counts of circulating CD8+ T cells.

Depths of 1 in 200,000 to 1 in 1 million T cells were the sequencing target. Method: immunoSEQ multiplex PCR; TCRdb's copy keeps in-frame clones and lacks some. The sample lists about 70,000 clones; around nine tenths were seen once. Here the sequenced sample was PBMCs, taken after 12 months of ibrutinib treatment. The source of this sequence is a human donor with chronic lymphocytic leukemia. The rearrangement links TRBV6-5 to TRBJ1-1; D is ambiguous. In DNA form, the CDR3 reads TGTGCCAGCAGTTTCACGGGAGGGAGCACTGAAGCTTTCTTT. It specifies CASSFTGGSTEAFF.